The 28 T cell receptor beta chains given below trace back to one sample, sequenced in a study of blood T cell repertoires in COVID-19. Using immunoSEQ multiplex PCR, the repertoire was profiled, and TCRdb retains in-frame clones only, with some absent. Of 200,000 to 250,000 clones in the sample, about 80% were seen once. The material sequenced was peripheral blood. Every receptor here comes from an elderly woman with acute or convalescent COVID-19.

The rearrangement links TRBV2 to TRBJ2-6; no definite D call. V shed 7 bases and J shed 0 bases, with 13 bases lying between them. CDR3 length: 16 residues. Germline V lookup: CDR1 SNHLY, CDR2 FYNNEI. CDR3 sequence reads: CASTPYHGSGANVLTF. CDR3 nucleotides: TGTGCCAGCACCCCTTACCACGGCTCTGGGGCCAACGTCCTGACTTTC.

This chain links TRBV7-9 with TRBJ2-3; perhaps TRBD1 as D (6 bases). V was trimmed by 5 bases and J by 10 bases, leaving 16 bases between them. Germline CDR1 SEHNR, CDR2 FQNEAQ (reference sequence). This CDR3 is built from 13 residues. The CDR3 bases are TGTGCCAGCAGCAAATCCTCCCCAGGGGCGCAGTATTTT. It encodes CASSKSSPGAQYF.

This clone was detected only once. In nucleotides, the CDR3 is TGTGCCAGCAGCTCGGACAGGGGGCAATTGGGCTACACCTTC. Amino acid sequence: CASSSDRGQLGYTF. The V gene is TRBV7-2, the J gene TRBJ1-2; 11 bases match TRBD1. The germline V gene has CDR1 SGHTA and CDR2 FQGNSA. V dropped 4 bases and J dropped 8; count of bases not matched to a gene: 6. This CDR3 contains 14 residues.

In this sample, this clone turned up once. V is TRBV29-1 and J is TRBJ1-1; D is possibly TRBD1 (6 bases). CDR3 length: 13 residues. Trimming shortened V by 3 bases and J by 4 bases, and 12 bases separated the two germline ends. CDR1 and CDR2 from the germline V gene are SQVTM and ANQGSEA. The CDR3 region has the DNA TGCAGCGTTGACGAAGGGGGTGCCACTGAAGCTTTCTTT. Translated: CSVDEGGATEAFF.

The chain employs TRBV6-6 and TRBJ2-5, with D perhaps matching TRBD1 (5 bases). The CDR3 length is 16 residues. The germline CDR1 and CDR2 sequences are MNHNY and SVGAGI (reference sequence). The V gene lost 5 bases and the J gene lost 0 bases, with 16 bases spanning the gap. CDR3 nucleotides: TGTGCCAGCAGTCAATCTAGACAGTTGTACCAAGAGACCCAGTACTTC. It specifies CASSQSRQLYQETQYF.

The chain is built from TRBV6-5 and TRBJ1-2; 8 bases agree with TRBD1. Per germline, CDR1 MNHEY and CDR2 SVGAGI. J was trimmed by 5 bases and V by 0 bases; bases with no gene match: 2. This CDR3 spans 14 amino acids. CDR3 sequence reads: CASSYSDRAYGYTF. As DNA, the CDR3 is TGTGCCAGCAGTTACTCGGACAGGGCGTATGGCTACACCTTC.

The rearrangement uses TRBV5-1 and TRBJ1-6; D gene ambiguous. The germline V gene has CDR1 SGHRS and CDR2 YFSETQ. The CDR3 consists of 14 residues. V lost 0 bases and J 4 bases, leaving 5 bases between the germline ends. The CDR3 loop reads CASSLVSYNSPLHF. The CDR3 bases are TGCGCCAGCAGCTTGGTCAGTTATAATTCACCCCTCCACTTT.

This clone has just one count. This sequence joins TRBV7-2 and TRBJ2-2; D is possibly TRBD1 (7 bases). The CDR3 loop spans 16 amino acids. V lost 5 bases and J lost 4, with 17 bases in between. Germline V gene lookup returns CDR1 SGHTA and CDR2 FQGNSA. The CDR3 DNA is TGTGCCAGCAGCCCAGGAGGGGGCTCGGTCACCGGGGAGCTGTTTTTT. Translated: CASSPGGGSVTGELFF.

This CDR3 reads CASSMPQGAQNTGELFF. CDR3 coding DNA: TGTGCCAGTAGTATGCCCCAGGGGGCGCAGAACACCGGGGAGCTGTTTTTT. The chain couples TRBV19 to TRBJ2-2, with 8 bases matching TRBD1. The CDR3 extends over 17 amino acids. Germline CDR1 is LNHDA and CDR2 is SQIVND (reference sequence). J lost 1 base, V lost 3 bases, and 7 bases had no gene match. Filled out from reference TRBV19 and TRBJ2-2, the complete variable domain reads DGGITQSPKYLFRKEGQNVTLSCEQNLNHDAMYWYRQDPGQGLRLIYYSQIVNDFQKGDIAEGYSVSREKKESFPLTVTSAQKNPTAFYLCASSMPQGAQNTGELFFGEGSRLTVL.

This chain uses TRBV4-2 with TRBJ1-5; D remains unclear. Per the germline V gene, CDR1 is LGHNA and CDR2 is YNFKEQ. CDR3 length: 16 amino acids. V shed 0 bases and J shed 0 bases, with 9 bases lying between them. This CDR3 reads CASSQDRSNSNQPQHF. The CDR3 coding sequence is TGTGCCAGCAGCCAAGATCGGAGCAATAGCAATCAGCCCCAGCATTTT.

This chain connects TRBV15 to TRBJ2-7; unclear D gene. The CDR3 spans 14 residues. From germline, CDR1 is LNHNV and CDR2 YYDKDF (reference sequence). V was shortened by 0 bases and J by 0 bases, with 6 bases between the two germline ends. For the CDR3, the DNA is TGTGCCACCAGCAGAGAGGCCAGCTCCTACGAGCAGTACTTC. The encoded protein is CATSREASSYEQYF.

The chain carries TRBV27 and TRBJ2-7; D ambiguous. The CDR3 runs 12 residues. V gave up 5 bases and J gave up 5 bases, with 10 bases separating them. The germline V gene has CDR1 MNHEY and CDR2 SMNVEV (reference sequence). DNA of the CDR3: TGTGCCAGCAGTGTTTCAGGTCACGAGCAGTACTTC. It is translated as CASSVSGHEQYF.

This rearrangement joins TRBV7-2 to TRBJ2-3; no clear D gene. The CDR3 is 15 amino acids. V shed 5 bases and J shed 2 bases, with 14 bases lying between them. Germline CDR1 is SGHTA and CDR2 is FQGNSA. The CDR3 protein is CASSPEYSNTDTQYF. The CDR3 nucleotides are TGTGCCAGCAGCCCTGAGTATTCCAACACAGATACGCAGTATTTT.

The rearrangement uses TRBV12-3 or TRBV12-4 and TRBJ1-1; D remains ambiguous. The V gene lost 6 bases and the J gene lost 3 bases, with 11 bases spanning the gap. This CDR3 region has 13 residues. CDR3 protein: CASRRRLDTEAFF. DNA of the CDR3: TGTGCCAGCAGGCGTAGATTGGACACTGAAGCTTTCTTT.

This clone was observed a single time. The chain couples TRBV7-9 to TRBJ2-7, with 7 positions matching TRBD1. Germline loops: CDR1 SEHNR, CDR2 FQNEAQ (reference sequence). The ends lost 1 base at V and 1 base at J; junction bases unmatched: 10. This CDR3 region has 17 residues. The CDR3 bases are TGTGCCAGCAGCTTAGTGGGCCACAGGGGTGGGTCCTACGAGCAGTACTTC. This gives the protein CASSLVGHRGGSYEQYF.

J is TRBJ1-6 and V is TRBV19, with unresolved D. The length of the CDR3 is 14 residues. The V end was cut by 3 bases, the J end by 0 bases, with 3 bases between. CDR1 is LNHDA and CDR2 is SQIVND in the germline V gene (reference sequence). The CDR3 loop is CASSISSYNSPLHF. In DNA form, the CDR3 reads TGTGCCAGTAGTATCAGCTCCTATAATTCACCCCTCCACTTT.

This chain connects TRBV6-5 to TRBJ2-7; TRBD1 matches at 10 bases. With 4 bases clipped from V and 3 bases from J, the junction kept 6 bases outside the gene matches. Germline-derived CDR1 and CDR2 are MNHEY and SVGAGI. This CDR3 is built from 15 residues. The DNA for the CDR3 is TGTGCCAGCAGTTCTGGGACAGGGGTAGGCTACGAGCAGTACTTC. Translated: CASSSGTGVGYEQYF.

The CDR3 sequence: CASSDEITGELFF. Here the CDR3 DNA reads TGTGCCAGCAGTGACGAGATCACCGGGGAGCTGTTTTTT. This chain connects TRBV6-4 to TRBJ2-2; no reliable D call. Trimming took off 2 bases at V and 4 bases at J, with 5 bases between the two ends. CDR1 is MRHNA and CDR2 is SNTAGT in the germline V gene. There are 13 residues in the CDR3.

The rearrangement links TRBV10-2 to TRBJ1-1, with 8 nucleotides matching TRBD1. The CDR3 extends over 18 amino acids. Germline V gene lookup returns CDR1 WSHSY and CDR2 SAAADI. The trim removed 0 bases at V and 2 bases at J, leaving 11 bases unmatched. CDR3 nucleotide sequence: TGCGCCAGCAGTGAGTCGAAACCTGACAGGGGAGGTAACACTGAAGCTTTCTTT. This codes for CASSESKPDRGGNTEAFF.

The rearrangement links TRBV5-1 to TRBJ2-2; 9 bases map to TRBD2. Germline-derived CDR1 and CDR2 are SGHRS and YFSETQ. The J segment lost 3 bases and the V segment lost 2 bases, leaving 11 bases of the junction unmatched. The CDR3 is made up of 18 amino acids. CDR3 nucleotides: TGCGCCAGCAGCTTATGGCGGGAGGGCCTAATCTACACCGGGGAGCTGTTTTTT. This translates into CASSLWREGLIYTGELFF.

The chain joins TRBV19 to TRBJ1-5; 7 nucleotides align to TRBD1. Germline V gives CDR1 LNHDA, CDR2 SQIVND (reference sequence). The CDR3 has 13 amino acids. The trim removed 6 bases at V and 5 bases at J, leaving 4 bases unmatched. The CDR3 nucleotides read TGTGCCAGTAGACAGGGGAAAGATCAGCCCCAGCATTTT. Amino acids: CASRQGKDQPQHF.

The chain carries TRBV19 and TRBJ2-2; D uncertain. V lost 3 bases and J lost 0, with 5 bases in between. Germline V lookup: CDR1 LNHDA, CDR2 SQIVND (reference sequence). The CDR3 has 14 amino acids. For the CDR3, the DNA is TGTGCCAGTAGTATCCTTTCGAACACCGGGGAGCTGTTTTTT. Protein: CASSILSNTGELFF.

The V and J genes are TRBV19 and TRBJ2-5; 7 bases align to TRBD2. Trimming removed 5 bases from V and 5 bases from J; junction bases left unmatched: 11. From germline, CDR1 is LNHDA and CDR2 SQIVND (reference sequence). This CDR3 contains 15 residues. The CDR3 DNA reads TGTGCCAGTAGTGGTCGGCTAGCGGTTCGGGAGACCCAGTACTTC. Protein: CASSGRLAVRETQYF.

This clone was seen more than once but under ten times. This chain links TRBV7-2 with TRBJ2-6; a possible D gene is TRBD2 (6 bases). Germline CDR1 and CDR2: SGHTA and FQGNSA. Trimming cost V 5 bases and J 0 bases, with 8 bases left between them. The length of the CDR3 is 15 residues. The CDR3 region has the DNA TGTGCCAGCAGCAAGGGAGGCTCTGGGGCCAACGTCCTGACTTTC. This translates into CASSKGGSGANVLTF.

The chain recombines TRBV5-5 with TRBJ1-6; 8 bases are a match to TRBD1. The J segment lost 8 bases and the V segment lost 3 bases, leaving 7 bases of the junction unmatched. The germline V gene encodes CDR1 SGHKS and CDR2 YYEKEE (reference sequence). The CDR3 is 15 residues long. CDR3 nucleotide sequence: TGTGCCAGCAGCTCCGAGGACAGGGTATATTCACCCCTCCACTTT. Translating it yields CASSSEDRVYSPLHF.

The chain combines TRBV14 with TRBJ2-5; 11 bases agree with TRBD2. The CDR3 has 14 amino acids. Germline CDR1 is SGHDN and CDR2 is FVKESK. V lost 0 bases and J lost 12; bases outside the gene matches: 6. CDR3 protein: CASSQDQGLAVEYF. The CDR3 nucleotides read TGTGCCAGCAGCCAAGATCAGGGACTAGCGGTCGAGTACTTC.

The CDR3 loop reads CASSPRDRTGEQYF. CDR3 nucleotides: TGTGCCAGCTCACCGCGGGACAGGACGGGGGAGCAGTACTTC. The rearrangement links TRBV18 to TRBJ2-7, with 8 positions matching TRBD1. J lost 7 bases, V lost 3 bases, and 8 bases had no gene match. CDR3 length equals 14 residues. Germline CDR1 is KGHSH and CDR2 is LQKENI.

The CDR3 DNA follows: TGTGCCAGTAGTTCGGGACAGACCTACGAGCAGTACTTC. Its translation is CASSSGQTYEQYF. The chain has TRBV19 and TRBJ2-7; 7 bases fit TRBD1. V trimming: 5 bases; J trimming: 2 bases; junction bases outside the gene matches: 3. CDR1 and CDR2 from the germline V gene are LNHDA and SQIVND (reference sequence). CDR3 size: 13 residues.